One and the same sample provided the 21 T cell receptor beta chains below, sequenced in a study of T cell responses to AZD1222 COVID-19 vaccine. Sequencing was performed with immunoSEQ multiplex PCR; in TCRdb, only in-frame clones are kept and a portion is missing. The data hold about 150,000 clones, with 80% to 90% observed a single time. The sample here was peripheral blood, taken on day 0 of AZD1222 vaccination. These receptors were taken from an adult in good health.

The chain employs TRBV30 and TRBJ1-2; TRBD1 matches at 7 bases. V lost 2 bases, J lost 3 bases, and 3 bases stayed unmatched. Germline lookup yields CDR1 GTSNPN and CDR2 SVGIG (reference sequence). The CDR3 extends over 13 amino acids. DNA of the CDR3: TGTGCCTGGAGTACAGGGACAGACTATGGCTACACCTTC. As protein: CAWSTGTDYGYTF.

This clone was seen a single time. The chain employs TRBV5-6 and TRBJ1-5; D not certain. CDR1 is SGHDT, CDR2 YYEEEE, per germline. The CDR3 spans 14 residues. With 2 bases removed from V and 0 bases from J, the gap between germline ends came to 6 bases. The CDR3 nucleotides are TGTGCCAGCAGCTTTTCGGTTAGCAATCAGCCCCAGCATTTT. Residues: CASSFSVSNQPQHF.

This chain connects TRBV4-1 to TRBJ2-1; TRBD2 is a possible D gene (7 bases). Between the trimmed V and J ends, which lost 0 bases and 8 bases, there was a span of 14 bases. This CDR3 is 15 amino acids long. Germline V gene lookup returns CDR1 MGHRA and CDR2 YSYEKL. As DNA, the CDR3 is TGCGCCAGCAGCCAAGATCTGGGGGGGCAGGATGAGCAGTTCTTC. Translating gives CASSQDLGGQDEQFF.

The count of this clone is one. The V call is TRBV2, the J call TRBJ1-5, with 8 positions matching TRBD1. The V and J ends lost 4 bases and 6 bases, in that order; junction bases with no gene match: 8. The CDR3 loop spans 15 amino acids. Germline V gives CDR1 SNHLY, CDR2 FYNNEI. The CDR3, as DNA: TGTGCCAGCAGTGGGGGGACAGGAGGAGGTCAGCCCCAGCATTTT. Its translation: CASSGGTGGGQPQHF.

The chain carries TRBV11-2 and TRBJ1-2, with D possibly being TRBD1 (5 bases). The CDR3 length is 19 residues. Germline loops: CDR1 SGHAT, CDR2 FQNNGV. Trimming removed 5 bases at V and 6 bases at J, with 31 bases between. The CDR3: CASSHGFSAGRDDEDGYTF. CDR3 DNA: TGTGCCAGCAGCCACGGTTTTTCGGCAGGGAGGGACGACGAGGATGGCTACACCTTC.

The chain employs TRBV28 and TRBJ1-4; D possibly corresponds to TRBD1 (5 bases). V was trimmed by 7 bases and J by 12 bases, leaving 21 bases between them. Germline loops: CDR1 MDHEN, CDR2 SYDVKM. The CDR3 spans 14 residues. CDR3 residues: CASTSTGDLGELFF. The CDR3 nucleotides read TGTGCCAGCACCTCCACGGGGGACCTAGGGGAACTGTTTTTT.

This clone was seen once. This chain uses TRBV30 with TRBJ2-2; 8 nucleotides agree with TRBD1. J lost 3 bases, V lost 2 bases, and 5 bases had no gene match. The germline V gene encodes CDR1 GTSNPN and CDR2 SVGIG (reference sequence). The CDR3 consists of 15 residues. CDR3 bases: TGTGCCTGGAGTTTCCGGACAGGGTACACCGGGGAGCTGTTTTTT. Encoded protein: CAWSFRTGYTGELFF.

V is TRBV28 and J is TRBJ1-6; TRBD1 agrees at 8 bases. CDR3 size: 17 residues. J was trimmed by 1 base and V by 5 bases; bases with no gene match: 7. The germline V gene has CDR1 MDHEN and CDR2 SYDVKM. The DNA of the CDR3 is TGTGCCAGCAGTAACCCACAGGGGGGGTCCTATAATTCACCCCTCCACTTT. Its protein is CASSNPQGGSYNSPLHF.

The rearrangement joins TRBV9 to TRBJ2-7; no firm D call. Trimming stripped 0 bases from V and 0 bases from J, with 7 bases between. CDR1 and CDR2 from the germline V gene are SGDLS and YYNGEE. The CDR3 is 14 residues long. The CDR3 DNA follows: TGTGCCAGCAGCGTAGGTGTTAGCTCCTACGAGCAGTACTTC. Protein sequence: CASSVGVSSYEQYF.

The rearrangement joins TRBV6-5 to TRBJ1-5, with TRBD1 as a possible D gene (6 bases). V shed 10 bases and J shed 3 bases, with 16 bases lying between them. The V gene's germline CDR1 is MNHEY and CDR2 SVGAGI. The CDR3 has 14 residues. The CDR3 region is CANRATGFNQPQHF. CDR3 sequence (DNA): TGTGCCAACAGGGCGACAGGATTCAATCAGCCCCAGCATTTT.

This chain links TRBV18 with TRBJ2-3, with 10 bases lining up with TRBD2. Germline CDR1 is KGHSH and CDR2 is LQKENI. With 3 bases clipped from V and 2 bases from J, the junction kept 2 bases outside the gene matches. This CDR3 spans 15 amino acids. The CDR3 nucleotides are TGTGCCAGCTCACCCGGACTAGCGGTCACAGATACGCAGTATTTT. Translated, it gives CASSPGLAVTDTQYF.

The chain carries TRBV7-9 and TRBJ1-2; D unresolved. The V gene lost 9 bases and the J gene lost 7 bases, with 15 bases spanning the gap. The CDR3 totals 12 residues. Germline V lookup: CDR1 SEHNR, CDR2 FQNEAQ (reference sequence). The CDR3 nucleotides are TGTGCCAGTCCAACAGCCGCCGGTGGCTACACCTTC. It is translated as CASPTAAGGYTF.

This clone has a handful of counts. The chain recombines TRBV11-2 with TRBJ1-4; D unclear. Trimming shortened V by 5 bases and J by 7 bases, and 11 bases separated the two germline ends. CDR3 length: 13 residues. CDR1 SGHAT and CDR2 FQNNGV come from the germline V gene. The chain's CDR3 is CASSPPIREKLFF. The CDR3 DNA follows: TGTGCCAGCAGCCCTCCGATACGTGAAAAACTGTTTTTT.

The gene calls are TRBV30 and TRBJ1-4, with D perhaps TRBD1 (5 bases). V was clipped by 4 bases and J by 1 base, with 16 bases between them. Germline V gene lookup returns CDR1 GTSNPN and CDR2 SVGIG (reference sequence). The CDR3 extends over 16 amino acids. This chain's CDR3 is CAWTPWGVGTNEKLFF. CDR3 coding DNA: TGTGCCTGGACTCCCTGGGGGGTTGGAACTAATGAAAAACTGTTTTTT.

The rearrangement joins TRBV25-1 to TRBJ1-4; D unclear. This CDR3 comprises 15 residues. Trimming shortened V by 3 bases and J by 7 bases, and 15 bases separated the two germline ends. Germline CDR1 and CDR2: MGHDK and SYGVNS. The CDR3 sequence: CASSEPTRRTEKLFF. DNA for the CDR3: TGTGCCAGCAGTGAGCCAACTCGGAGGACTGAAAAACTGTTTTTT.

The chain joins TRBV5-1 to TRBJ2-7, with 7 bases aligning to TRBD2. Germline loops: CDR1 SGHRS, CDR2 YFSETQ. This CDR3 comprises 18 residues. The V gene end was trimmed by 4 bases and the J gene end by 0 bases; junction bases not matched to a gene: 16. CDR3 residues: CASSLTQVIGGSSYEQYF. CDR3 nucleotide sequence: TGCGCCAGCAGCCTTACTCAAGTGATCGGGGGGAGCTCCTACGAGCAGTACTTC.

The rearrangement joins TRBV27 to TRBJ2-7; maybe TRBD2 (5 bases). V was cut by 2 bases and J by 3 bases, with 17 bases left in between. Per germline, CDR1 MNHEY and CDR2 SMNVEV (reference sequence). There are 16 residues in the CDR3. CDR3 protein: CASSLERLTSLYEQYF. CDR3 sequence (DNA): TGTGCCAGCAGTTTAGAGAGACTAACCTCCCTCTACGAGCAGTACTTC.

The chain recombines TRBV3-1 (or the pseudogene TRBV3-2) with TRBJ2-7; TRBD2 aligns across 13 bases. V lost 1 base, J lost 6 bases, and 9 bases stayed unmatched. The CDR3 loop spans 17 amino acids. Per the germline V gene, CDR1 is LGHDT and CDR2 is YNNKEL (reference sequence). The CDR3 DNA reads as TGTGCCAGCAGCCAAGCCCGAGGACTAGCGGGAGACGGCGAGCAGTACTTC. Encoded protein: CASSQARGLAGDGEQYF.

V usage is TRBV29-1 and J usage is TRBJ2-5; 7 bases agree with TRBD1. After removal of 6 bases from V and 7 bases from J, the junction contained 11 bases not matched to a gene. This CDR3 comprises 13 residues. Per the germline V gene, CDR1 is SQVTM and CDR2 is ANQGSEA. This CDR3 is CSVARQGQGTQYF. As DNA, the CDR3 is TGCAGCGTAGCCCGACAGGGTCAGGGGACCCAGTACTTC.

The chain couples TRBV7-9 to TRBJ1-1; D is perhaps TRBD1 (5 bases). Trimming shortened V by 4 bases and J by 3 bases, and 12 bases separated the two germline ends. The germline gives CDR1 SEHNR, CDR2 FQNEAQ (reference sequence). There are 14 residues in the CDR3. CDR3 DNA: TGTGCCAGCAGCTCGGGAGTGGGACACACTGAAGCTTTCTTT. Residues: CASSSGVGHTEAFF.

V gene TRBV6-5 combines with J gene TRBJ1-5; D is undetermined. This CDR3 region has 13 residues. Germline V gene data show CDR1 as MNHEY and CDR2 as SVGAGI. Trimming took off 1 base at V and 0 bases at J, with 1 base between the two ends. Here the CDR3 DNA reads TGTGCCAGCAGTTACTATAGCAATCAGCCCCAGCATTTT. It encodes CASSYYSNQPQHF.